This T cell receptor beta chain was recovered during a study of cytomegalovirus exposure and HLA in healthy donors. Across the whole study: Among the roughly 400 genotyped donors, 81% were placed in the Caucasian-associated ancestry cluster.

Comment on this clone: The antigen remains undetermined.

The PCR was carried out with 60 Vbeta primers and 13 Jbeta primers. Sequencing used immunoSEQ multiplex PCR; TCRdb keeps in-frame clones, though not all of them. The sample includes about 130,000 clones, roughly three quarters of them seen just once. General study findings and limits: Most sequenced TCRs were rare (though some public TCRs occurred in many donors). A later analysis showed TCR association rates differing by HLA locus, peaking at DRB1 and lowest at HLA-C. Later work showed greater clonal expansion in HLA-associated TCR beta chains than in equally common others.

The V end lost 7 bases, the J end lost 1 base, and 10 bases lay between the germline ends. Germline CDR1 MNHNY, CDR2 SVGAGI (reference sequence). The CDR3 sequence is 13 residues long. This clonotype was obtained from a man younger than 45 in good health and CMV-seronegative. The chain joins TRBV6-6 to TRBJ1-1; D gene unclear. Sequencing used PBMCs. The CDR3 here is CASITEGNTEAFF. DNA of the CDR3: TGTGCCAGCATAACGGAGGGGAACACTGAAGCTTTCTTT.